The 7 T cell receptor beta chains below were found in one sample sequenced in a study of PD-1 blockade in classical Hodgkin lymphoma. Relapse was seen in all patients after autologous stem cell transplantation, and brentuximab vedotin exposure was variable. Assay used: immunoSEQ multiplex PCR; TCRdb lists only in-frame clones, some missing. The sample contains nearly 25,000 clones, roughly three quarters of which appear only once. This specimen consisted of peripheral blood mononuclear cells (PBMCs), obtained at baseline. The source of these receptors is a human donor with classical Hodgkin lymphoma.

The rearrangement links TRBV5-5 to TRBJ1-1, with 9 bases matching TRBD1. CDR3 size: 14 residues. V shed 2 bases, J shed 4 bases, and the junction held 3 bases outside the gene matches. Germline V gene data show CDR1 as SGHKS and CDR2 as YYEKEE (reference sequence). The CDR3 reads CASSFTGGTTEAFF. The CDR3 DNA reads as TGTGCCAGCAGCTTCACAGGGGGCACCACTGAAGCTTTCTTT. Drawing the rest from reference TRBV5-5 and TRBJ1-1, the complete variable domain is DAGVTQSPTHLIKTRGQQVTLRCSPISGHKSVSWYQQVLGQGPQFIFQYYEKEERGRGNFPDRFSARQFPNYSSELNVNALLLGDSALYLCASSFTGGTTEAFFGQGTRLTVV.

The V gene is TRBV2, the J gene TRBJ1-6; perhaps TRBD1 as D (6 bases). The CDR3 is made up of 16 amino acids. Trimming took off 2 bases at V and 6 bases at J, with 14 bases between the two ends. Germline V gene sequence: CDR1 SNHLY, CDR2 FYNNEI. The CDR3 DNA sequence: TGTGCCAGCAGTGAAAGGGGGAGAGGGAGTAATTCACCCCTCCACTTT. The encoded protein is CASSERGRGSNSPLHF.

V and J are TRBV7-9 and TRBJ2-5; TRBD2 might be the D (6 bases). This CDR3 region has 15 residues. Trimming cost V 5 bases and J 4 bases, with 17 bases left between them. The V gene's germline CDR1 is SEHNR and CDR2 FQNEAQ (reference sequence). The CDR3 protein is CASSTRPGGRETQYF. The CDR3 DNA reads as TGTGCCAGCAGCACTAGGCCCGGGGGTCGAGAGACCCAGTACTTC.

This chain links TRBV7-2 with TRBJ1-1; perhaps TRBD1 as D (6 bases). CDR1 and CDR2 (germline): SGHTA, FQGNSA. The CDR3 runs 17 residues. With 6 bases removed from V and 0 bases from J, the gap between germline ends came to 20 bases. CDR3 loop: CASSLTGFIAMNTEAFF. The CDR3 DNA is TGTGCCAGCAGTCTAACAGGGTTCATCGCCATGAACACTGAAGCTTTCTTT.

The gene calls are TRBV10-3 and TRBJ1-3; TRBD1 agrees at 9 bases. CDR1 is ENHRY, CDR2 SYGVKD, per germline. This CDR3 contains 16 residues. J was trimmed by 3 bases and V by 4 bases; bases with no gene match: 7. CDR3 loop: CAISARDRDIGNTIYF. In DNA, the CDR3 is TGTGCCATCAGTGCCCGGGACAGGGACATTGGAAACACCATATATTTT.

The gene calls are TRBV28 and TRBJ2-3, with D uncertain. The V gene lost 5 bases and the J gene lost 2 bases, with 5 bases spanning the gap. CDR3 length equals 12 residues. Germline values: CDR1 MDHEN, CDR2 SYDVKM. This CDR3 is CASSGNTDTQYF. The DNA for the CDR3 is TGTGCCAGCAGTGGGAACACAGATACGCAGTATTTT.

The rearrangement joins TRBV11-2 to TRBJ2-5; TRBD1 is a possible D gene (5 bases). Germline V gene sequence: CDR1 SGHAT, CDR2 FQNNGV. V was clipped by 3 bases and J by 2 bases, with 16 bases between them. The CDR3 is 16 amino acids. The CDR3 nucleotides are TGTGCCAGCAGCTTCCCCCGACAACAGGTACAAGAGACCCAGTACTTC. Amino acid sequence: CASSFPRQQVQETQYF.